The 32 T cell receptor beta chains below were found in one sample sequenced in a study of blood T cell repertoires in COVID-19. Some clones are missing from TCRdb's copy, which holds only in-frame ones; the method was immunoSEQ multiplex PCR. The sample has about 120,000 clones; 75% to 85% are singletons. The sequenced sample consisted of peripheral blood. These receptors were taken from a woman at least 80 years old with acute or convalescent COVID-19.

The rearrangement uses TRBV6-6 and TRBJ2-7, with TRBD2 matching over 8 bases. The ends lost 0 bases at V and 2 bases at J; junction bases unmatched: 3. The germline gives CDR1 MNHNY, CDR2 SVGAGI (reference sequence). The CDR3 runs to 15 residues. Here the CDR3 reads CASSYSLAGPYEQYF. CDR3 in DNA: TGTGCCAGCAGTTACTCTTTAGCGGGGCCCTACGAGCAGTACTTC.

The chain joins TRBV2 to TRBJ2-7, with a weak D call TRBD2 (5 bases). This CDR3 has 13 residues. The germline gives CDR1 SNHLY, CDR2 FYNNEI. V was trimmed by 2 bases and J by 7 bases, leaving 12 bases between them. The CDR3 DNA follows: TGTGCCAGCAGTGAAAACCCGGGCGGGGAGCAGTACTTC. Its protein is CASSENPGGEQYF.

The V call is TRBV7-2, the J call TRBJ1-3; D possibly corresponds to TRBD1 (6 bases). Germline V gives CDR1 SGHTA, CDR2 FQGNSA. The V and J ends lost 2 bases and 4 bases respectively, with 9 bases between them. This CDR3 comprises 14 residues. CDR3 sequence (DNA): TGTGCCAGCAGCTTAAATACAGGGGGAAACACCATATATTTT. Amino acids: CASSLNTGGNTIYF.

The V gene is TRBV10-2, the J gene TRBJ1-1; D may be TRBD1 (6 bases). V was clipped by 2 bases and J by 6 bases, with 7 bases between them. Per germline, CDR1 WSHSY and CDR2 SAAADI. This CDR3 has 12 residues. CDR3 region: CASSERQAEAFF. The CDR3 DNA is TGCGCCAGCAGTGAGCGACAGGCTGAAGCTTTCTTT.

CDR3 protein: CASSFSAGTSGLGQFF. The CDR3, as DNA: TGTGCCAGCAGCTTCAGCGCGGGGACTAGCGGGTTGGGGCAGTTCTTC. V is TRBV7-8 and J is TRBJ2-1; 12 nucleotides line up with TRBD2. This CDR3 has 16 amino acids. CDR1 and CDR2 from the germline V gene are SGHVS and FQNEAQ. The V gene end was trimmed by 3 bases and the J gene end by 12 bases; junction bases not matched to a gene: 12.

The genes are TRBV5-6 and TRBJ1-6, with D unclear. This CDR3 spans 14 amino acids. The V end lost 1 base, the J end lost 5 bases, and 7 bases lay between the germline ends. CDR1 is SGHDT and CDR2 is YYEEEE in the germline V gene. CDR3 in DNA: TGTGCCAGCAGCTTGTACCAGAATAATTCACCCCTCCACTTT. It specifies CASSLYQNNSPLHF.

V gene TRBV21-1 combines with J gene TRBJ1-2; the tabulated D call, TRBD1, remains unverified against the DNA. TRBV21-1 is a recognized pseudogene. This CDR3 has 16 residues. The DNA of the CDR3 is TGTGCCAGCAGCAAACGGACAGGCCGCCGACTCTATGGCTACACCTTC. Its protein product is CASSKRTGRRLYGYTF.

J is TRBJ2-3 and V is TRBV14; 9 nucleotides agree with TRBD2. Per germline, CDR1 SGHDN and CDR2 FVKESK. The trim removed 0 bases at V and 4 bases at J, leaving 11 bases unmatched. The CDR3 runs 18 residues. In DNA, the CDR3 is TGTGCCAGCAGCCAAGATAGAGGTCTAGCGGGGATCGCAGATACGCAGTATTTT. Translated, it gives CASSQDRGLAGIADTQYF.

The genes are TRBV10-2 and TRBJ1-5; 9 bases match TRBD1. Germline CDR1 reads WSHSY; CDR2 reads SAAADI. This CDR3 spans 13 amino acids. The V and J ends lost 6 bases and 6 bases, in that order; junction bases with no gene match: 3. CDR3 nucleotides: TGCGCCAGCAGCCCGGGACAGGGTCAGCCCCAGCATTTT. Translation: CASSPGQGQPQHF.

This rearrangement joins TRBV28 to TRBJ1-1; TRBD1 is a possible D gene (5 bases). V lost 7 bases and J lost 5, with 14 bases in between. The CDR3 has 13 residues. Germline CDR1 MDHEN, CDR2 SYDVKM. The CDR3 DNA reads TGTGCCAGCATCCACGGGGGGGGTACTGAAGCTTTCTTT. It specifies CASIHGGGTEAFF.

The chain carries TRBV10-3 and TRBJ1-1; the match to TRBD1 covers 7 bases. The CDR3 consists of 13 residues. Unmatched junction bases numbered 10, after V lost 10 bases and J lost 5 bases. Looked up from germline, CDR1 is ENHRY and CDR2 is SYGVKD. As DNA, the CDR3 is TGTGCCACCGGGACCAGGGGGGATACTGAAGCTTTCTTT. Protein: CATGTRGDTEAFF.

The chain uses TRBV5-6 and TRBJ2-1; TRBD2 agrees at 8 bases. The trim removed 0 bases at V and 2 bases at J, leaving 1 base unmatched. CDR3 size: 15 residues. Germline values: CDR1 SGHDT, CDR2 YYEEEE. The CDR3 region has the DNA TGTGCCAGCAGCTTGGGCGGGGGGACCTACAATGAGCAGTTCTTC. Translation gives CASSLGGGTYNEQFF.

The rearrangement joins TRBV5-8 to TRBJ1-6; no clear D gene. The V gene's germline CDR1 is SGHTS and CDR2 YDEGEE. CDR3 length equals 15 residues. Trimming shortened V by 4 bases and J by 0 bases, and 8 bases separated the two germline ends. CDR3 in DNA: TGTGCCAGCAGCCCGGGGAGCTCCTATAATTCACCCCTCCACTTT. Its protein product is CASSPGSSYNSPLHF.

The rearrangement links TRBV27 to TRBJ1-2; D possibly corresponds to TRBD1 (6 bases). The CDR3 is 13 residues long. V dropped 6 bases and J dropped 4 bases, with 12 bases sitting between them. CDR1 is MNHEY and CDR2 is SMNVEV in the germline V gene (reference sequence). DNA for the CDR3: TGTGCCAGCAGCCAGCGGGGGGCCTATGGCTACACCTTC. Translated, it gives CASSQRGAYGYTF.

This chain links TRBV5-1 with TRBJ1-2, with 8 bases fitting TRBD1. With V trimmed by 0 bases and J by 8 bases, 3 bases remained unmatched. CDR1 and CDR2 (germline): SGHRS, YFSETQ. The CDR3 length is 13 residues. The CDR3 DNA reads as TGCGCCAGCAGCTTGGGACAGGGGAGCGGCTACACCTTC. Its protein product is CASSLGQGSGYTF.

This clone occurred once. The chain joins TRBV10-1 to TRBJ2-3; TRBD1 might be the D (6 bases). CDR1 is WNHNN, CDR2 SYGVQD, per germline (reference sequence). This CDR3 region has 13 residues. Trimming stripped 1 base from V and 12 bases from J, with 14 bases between. In DNA, the CDR3 is TGCGCCAGCAGTGAGTGGGTACAGGGCCACCAGTATTTT. Residues: CASSEWVQGHQYF.

This chain uses TRBV30 with TRBJ2-7, with 7 bases matching TRBD2. The CDR3 spans 14 residues. CDR1 and CDR2 (germline): GTSNPN, SVGIG (reference sequence). The J segment lost 4 bases and the V segment lost 0 bases, leaving 6 bases of the junction unmatched. DNA of the CDR3: TGTGCCTGGAGTGTACAAGCGGGAACATACGAGCAGTACTTC. Encoded protein: CAWSVQAGTYEQYF.

This clone has a single count. This sequence joins TRBV29-1 and TRBJ1-3, with unresolved D. Germline CDR1 reads SQVTM; CDR2 reads ANQGSEA. V was cut by 6 bases and J by 4 bases, with 19 bases left in between. The CDR3 has 15 residues. The CDR3 spells CSVSSRGEAGNTIYF. CDR3 nucleotide sequence: TGCAGCGTCTCTAGCCGCGGGGAGGCCGGAAACACCATATATTTT.

This sequence joins TRBV4-1 and TRBJ2-3, with TRBD2 as a possible D gene (5 bases). CDR1 is MGHRA, CDR2 YSYEKL, per germline. The CDR3 is 15 residues long. V was pared by 4 bases and J by 7 bases, with 18 bases between. In nucleotides, the CDR3 is TGCGCCAGCAGCCCGATCGGGGTCCGAGGAAATACGCAGTATTTT. Translated, it gives CASSPIGVRGNTQYF.

The chain recombines TRBV4-3 with TRBJ1-2, with a possible D match to TRBD1 (5 bases). The CDR3 length is 16 residues. In germline, CDR1 is LGHNA, CDR2 YSLEER. Trimming shortened V by 0 bases and J by 8 bases, and 19 bases separated the two germline ends. The CDR3 protein is CASSQDVREVGKGYTF. Written as DNA, the CDR3 is TGCGCCAGCAGCCAAGATGTCAGGGAGGTCGGAAAGGGCTACACCTTC.

This rearrangement joins TRBV7-2 to TRBJ1-5; D gene ambiguous. Germline V CDR1 and CDR2: SGHTA, FQGNSA. The CDR3 runs to 13 residues. Trimming took off 5 bases at V and 7 bases at J, with 12 bases between the two ends. This CDR3 is CASSPFLRQPQHF. The CDR3 region has the DNA TGTGCCAGCAGCCCTTTTCTGCGACAGCCCCAGCATTTT.

The chain has TRBV18 and TRBJ1-1, with unresolved D. Germline V lookup: CDR1 KGHSH, CDR2 LQKENI. The CDR3 consists of 14 residues. Trimming removed 0 bases at V and 3 bases at J, with 8 bases between. Here the CDR3 reads CASSPPEADTEAFF. Here the CDR3 DNA reads TGTGCCAGCTCACCACCGGAGGCAGACACTGAAGCTTTCTTT.

The chain combines TRBV4-1 with TRBJ1-2; 9 bases align to TRBD1. Germline V gene lookup returns CDR1 MGHRA and CDR2 YSYEKL. This CDR3 has 14 amino acids. J lost 5 bases, V lost 2 bases, and 3 bases had no gene match. CDR3 in DNA: TGCGCCAGCAGCCAAACCGGGACAGGGTATGGCTACACCTTC. It translates to CASSQTGTGYGYTF.

The gene calls are TRBV6-2 or TRBV6-3 and TRBJ2-3, with D possibly being TRBD2 (5 bases). Per the germline V gene, CDR1 is MNHEY and CDR2 is SVGEGT. The V and J ends lost 6 bases and 4 bases respectively, with 17 bases between them. CDR3 length: 15 amino acids. CDR3 loop: CASSPTSYPPDTQYF. The CDR3 DNA sequence: TGTGCCAGCAGCCCTACTAGTTACCCCCCAGATACGCAGTATTTT.

The chain recombines TRBV4-3 with TRBJ1-4, with 10 bases that match TRBD1. This CDR3 contains 17 residues. V was clipped by 3 bases and J by 0 bases; unmatched bases: 4. The germline gives CDR1 LGHNA, CDR2 YSLEER. CDR3: CASSQDRGFATNEKLFF. CDR3 DNA: TGCGCCAGCAGCCAGGACAGGGGGTTCGCAACTAATGAAAAACTGTTTTTT.

J is TRBJ2-3 and V is TRBV7-9, with D possibly TRBD1 on 5 matching bases. CDR3 length: 14 amino acids. CDR1 is SEHNR, CDR2 FQNEAQ, per germline (reference sequence). The V end was cut by 3 bases, the J end by 4 bases, with 11 bases between. CDR3 in amino acids: CASSFKTVSDTQYF. The CDR3 coding sequence is TGTGCCAGCAGCTTTAAGACAGTTTCAGATACGCAGTATTTT.

Only a few counts were recorded for this clone. V is TRBV19 and J is TRBJ1-1, with D possibly matching TRBD1 (5 bases). V gave up 4 bases and J gave up 3 bases, with 18 bases separating them. Germline lookup yields CDR1 LNHDA and CDR2 SQIVND (reference sequence). The CDR3 covers 16 residues. The CDR3 sequence is CASSTGITPWDTEAFF. In DNA form, the CDR3 reads TGTGCCAGTAGTACAGGGATTACCCCTTGGGACACTGAAGCTTTCTTT.

The chain joins TRBV6-2 or TRBV6-3 to TRBJ1-3, with D unresolved. Germline-derived CDR1 and CDR2 are MNHEY and SVGEGT. V lost 6 bases and J lost 4, with 13 bases in between. CDR3 length: 14 residues. The CDR3 DNA reads TGTGCCAGCAGCTTGCAAGGCGGCGGAAACACCATATATTTT. This codes for CASSLQGGGNTIYF.

The chain combines TRBV7-2 with TRBJ1-2; D is perhaps TRBD1 (5 bases). The CDR3 has 15 residues. The germline V and J ends were trimmed by 2 bases and 0 bases, with 10 bases remaining between them. Per the germline V gene, CDR1 is SGHTA and CDR2 is FQGNSA. The CDR3 DNA sequence: TGTGCCAGCAGCTTACGTGGGGGGACTAACTATGGCTACACCTTC. This codes for CASSLRGGTNYGYTF.

Worth noting for this clone: The identical CDR3 is also encoded by other nucleotide sequences in the sample. The chain joins TRBV4-1 to TRBJ1-1; D not certain. The CDR3 is 16 residues long. Germline loops: CDR1 MGHRA, CDR2 YSYEKL. The V end lost 4 bases, the J end lost 5 bases, and 20 bases lay between the germline ends. CDR3 in amino acids: CASSPIGRVRGTEAFF. In DNA form, the CDR3 reads TGCGCCAGCAGCCCCATAGGGAGAGTAAGAGGAACTGAAGCTTTCTTT.

J is TRBJ1-6 and V is TRBV25-1, with TRBD1 as a possible D gene (5 bases). The CDR3 runs 13 residues. The germline V gene encodes CDR1 MGHDK and CDR2 SYGVNS. Trimming removed 3 bases at V and 7 bases at J, with 7 bases between. The CDR3 region has the DNA TGTGCCAGCAGTGAGACAGCAAATTCACCCCTCCACTTT. It translates to CASSETANSPLHF.

The chain employs TRBV13 and TRBJ2-5, with 12 bases lining up with TRBD2. This CDR3 is built from 14 residues. Germline CDR1 and CDR2: PRHDT and FYEKMQ (reference sequence). Trimming cost V 5 bases and J 5 bases; bases outside gene matches: 3. As DNA, the CDR3 is TGTGCCAGCAGCGCTAGCGGGGGGGTCGAGACCCAGTACTTC. This translates into CASSASGGVETQYF.